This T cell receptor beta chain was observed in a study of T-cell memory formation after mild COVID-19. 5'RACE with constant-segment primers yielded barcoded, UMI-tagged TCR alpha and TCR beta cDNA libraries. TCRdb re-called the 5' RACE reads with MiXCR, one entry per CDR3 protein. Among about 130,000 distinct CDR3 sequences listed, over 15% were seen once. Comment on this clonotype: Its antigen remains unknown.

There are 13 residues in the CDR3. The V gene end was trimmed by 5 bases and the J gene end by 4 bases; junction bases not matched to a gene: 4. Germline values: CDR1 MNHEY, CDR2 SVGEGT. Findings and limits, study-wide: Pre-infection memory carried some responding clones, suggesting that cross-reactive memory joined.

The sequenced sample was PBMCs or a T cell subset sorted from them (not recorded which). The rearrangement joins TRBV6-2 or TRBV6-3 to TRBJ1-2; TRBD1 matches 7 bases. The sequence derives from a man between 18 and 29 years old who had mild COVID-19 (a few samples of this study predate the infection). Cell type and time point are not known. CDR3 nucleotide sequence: TGTGCCAGCAGTCCGGGACAGACCTATGGCTACACCTTC. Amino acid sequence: CASSPGQTYGYTF.